The entry that follows covers one T cell receptor beta chain sequence. These donors counted as nominally healthy when sampled, but unrecorded immune exposures were likely. The data were obtained in a study of cytomegalovirus exposure and HLA in healthy donors. The PCR made use of 60 Vbeta and 13 Jbeta primers. Sequenced by immunoSEQ multiplex PCR; TCRdb stores in-frame clones only, minus some. The sample yields approximately 140,000 clones, around 77% seen once. The CDR3 contains 11 residues. The germline V and J ends were trimmed by 3 bases and 8 bases, with 8 bases remaining between them. CDR1 and CDR2 from the germline V gene are SGHRS and YFSETQ.

V and J are TRBV5-1 and TRBJ1-2; D gene ambiguous. This receptor was obtained from a man younger than 30 in good health and CMV-seronegative. The sequenced sample was PBMCs. CDR3 nucleotides: TGCGCCAGCAGCTCTTACTGGGGCTACACCTTC. Its translation: CASSSYWGYTF.